The rows below give T cell receptor beta chains drawn from one sample of a study of shared clonotypes between healthy human individuals. Assay: immunoSEQ multiplex PCR; the TCRdb copy retains only in-frame clones and omits some. The sample shows about 980,000 clones, approximately 80% of them seen only once. The specimen was memory CD4+ T cells sorted from blood. The receptors here all came from a man between 18 and 35 years old in good health. The CDR3 runs from the conserved cysteine through the conserved F or W. Each record gives: CDR3 protein, V gene, CDR3 length.

CASSQDYGRNTEAFF TRBV4-3 15
CSVGQLLETQYF TRBV29-1 12
CASSRITTTEAFF TRBV6-5 13
CASSIAGERGYGYTF TRBV19 15
CAWSATSRGTEAFF TRBV30 14
CASSVGNTIYF TRBV10-1 11
CASSTSQGIQETQYF TRBV11-2 15
CASSVPGQGGGTEAFF TRBV5-6 16
CASSFSGSSYEQYF TRBV6-5 14
CASRREYTNTGELFF TRBV7-6 15
CASSLGGAGSSYNEQFF TRBV13 17
CASSQGAASYNSPLHF TRBV4-1 16
CASSPHPLAVQETQYF TRBV9 16
CASSYGTGGTEKLFF TRBV6-5 15
CASSPQGHYNSPLHF TRBV9 15
CASSLGPTPHTF TRBV5-4 12
CASTASRALEAFF TRBV28 13
CASSPDSPRTQYF TRBV28 13
CASSPQGSLPYEQYF TRBV18 15
CASTKLQRTTNYGYTF TRBV5-4 16
CAWSKAGGPAEQFF TRBV30 14
CASSGGQPPYEQYF TRBV5-1 14
CASSSQGNFYEQYF TRBV5-1 14
CASSLGLAGYNEQFF TRBV19 15
CASSKALWRRDYGYTF TRBV21-1 16
CASSLVAGAETEAFF TRBV5-1 15
CASSLSGGAYTF TRBV7-9 12
CAWSPMQDEQFF TRBV30 12
CASSFVGGHEQYF TRBV5-5 13
CASSQRISGTGSYEQYF TRBV4-3 17
CASSLGDWVDGYTF TRBV5-1 14
CASTPGGLAGTGELFF TRBV5-4 16
CASSLRSSGANVLTF TRBV7-2 15
CASSSGTGGGYTF TRBV10-1 13
CASSYERDGYTF TRBV6-6 12
CASSRAIDEKLFF TRBV18 13
CASTDGSTQYF TRBV6-5 11